These 21 T cell receptor beta chains came from one sample sequenced in a study of T-cell reconstitution after alpha-beta-depleted transplantation in children. During its preparation, the TCRbeta library received unique molecular identifiers. TCRdb reprocessed the PCR reads via MiXCR and lists one record per CDR3 protein. This sample has around 340,000 distinct CDR3 sequences, with 13% found just once. The starting material was PBMCs, obtained from the stem cell graft. These receptors were taken from a human donor who donated a stem cell graft to a child with Fanconi anemia.

This clonotype was counted at least ten times. The chain is built from TRBV5-1 and TRBJ2-3, with 9 bases lining up with TRBD1. CDR1 and CDR2 from the germline V gene are SGHRS and YFSETQ. The junction had 2 bases not matched to a gene; V was cut back by 2 bases and J by 4 bases. The CDR3 sequence is 14 residues long. CDR3 in amino acids: CASSFDRGADTQYF. CDR3 in DNA: TGCGCCAGCAGCTTTGACAGGGGGGCAGATACGCAGTATTTT. Using reference TRBV5-1 and TRBJ2-3 for the parts outside the CDR3, the full variable domain is KAGVTQTPRYLIKTRGQQVTLSCSPISGHRSVSWYQQTPGQGLQFLFEYFSETQRNKGNFPGRFSGRQFSNSRSEMNVSTLELGDSALYLCASSFDRGADTQYFGPGTRLTVL.

This clonotype was seen repeatedly, ten times or more. This chain links TRBV12-3 or TRBV12-4 with TRBJ2-3, with a possible D match to TRBD2 (5 bases). The CDR3 is made up of 15 amino acids. V was pared by 1 base and J by 4 bases, with 12 bases between. In nucleotides, the CDR3 is TGTGCCAGCAGTTTAGTAGCGACCCACCCAGATACGCAGTATTTT. Translation gives CASSLVATHPDTQYF.

This clonotype was found a few times. The chain couples TRBV7-9 to TRBJ1-1; maybe TRBD1 (5 bases). CDR1 and CDR2 (germline): SEHNR, FQNEAQ (reference sequence). V lost 5 bases, J lost 0 bases, and 10 bases lay in between. The CDR3 sequence is 14 residues long. The CDR3 bases are TGTGCCAGCAGCCGAGACAGCATGAACACTGAAGCTTTCTTT. Encoded protein: CASSRDSMNTEAFF.

The chain uses TRBV7-8 and TRBJ2-7; either TRBD1 or TRBD2 may fit D (5 bases each). V gave up 5 bases and J gave up 3 bases, with 14 bases separating them. CDR1 is SGHVS, CDR2 FQNEAQ, per germline. This CDR3 spans 14 amino acids. As DNA, the CDR3 is TGTGCCAGCAGCGGTCAGAGGGGATACTACGAGCAGTACGTC. It encodes CASSGQRGYYEQYV.

This clonotype has only a few counts. The chain couples TRBV5-1 to TRBJ1-1; 8 bases agree with TRBD1. Germline lookup yields CDR1 SGHRS and CDR2 YFSETQ. The CDR3 runs to 18 residues. The V and J ends lost 2 bases and 3 bases, in that order; junction bases with no gene match: 15. The CDR3 spells CASSLRSGTGGEYTEAFF. The CDR3 DNA is TGCGCCAGCAGCTTAAGATCCGGGACAGGCGGGGAGTACACTGAAGCTTTCTTT.

The chain links TRBV3-1 to TRBJ2-7, with a weak D call TRBD1 (5 bases). This CDR3 has 13 amino acids. V lost 3 bases and J 5 bases, leaving 11 bases between the germline ends. Germline CDR1 is LGHDT and CDR2 is YNNKEL (reference sequence). The CDR3 loop reads CASSQAGSHEQYF. CDR3 DNA sequence: TGTGCCAGCAGCCAGGCAGGGTCCCACGAGCAGTACTTC.

This chain uses TRBV3-1 with TRBJ2-3; D remains ambiguous. CDR1 LGHDT and CDR2 YNNKEL come from the germline V gene (reference sequence). This CDR3 contains 13 residues. V was cut by 5 bases and J by 3 bases, with 9 bases left in between. This CDR3 is CASSSMATDTQYF. Here the CDR3 DNA reads TGTGCCAGCAGCTCAATGGCAACAGATACGCAGTATTTT.

The chain links TRBV5-1 to TRBJ2-7, with 9 bases that match TRBD1. Germline V lookup: CDR1 SGHRS, CDR2 YFSETQ. V was clipped by 0 bases and J by 5 bases; unmatched bases: 6. CDR3 size: 15 residues. The CDR3 protein is CASSLAGDRVDEQYF. The CDR3 DNA follows: TGCGCCAGCAGCTTGGCCGGGGACAGGGTCGACGAGCAGTACTTC.

The chain recombines TRBV9 with TRBJ1-1, with D unclear. Trimming removed 4 bases from V and 8 bases from J, with 21 bases in between. This CDR3 spans 15 amino acids. Germline lookup yields CDR1 SGDLS and CDR2 YYNGEE. The DNA of the CDR3 is TGTGCCAGCAGCCCCCGTCACGGGGAGATGGGGGAAGCTTTCTTT. Its translation: CASSPRHGEMGEAFF.

The CDR3 sequence is CASRNGRLRETQYF. CDR3 DNA sequence: TGTGCCAGCAGGAATGGACGGCTCAGGGAGACCCAGTACTTC. V is TRBV28 and J is TRBJ2-5; D is unclear. The CDR3 sequence is 14 residues long. V was trimmed by 6 bases and J by 5 bases, leaving 16 bases between them. Germline loops: CDR1 MDHEN, CDR2 SYDVKM.

This clonotype was recorded many times. This sequence joins TRBV9 and TRBJ2-3, with D maybe TRBD2 (6 bases). V was cut by 0 bases and J by 4 bases, with 12 bases left in between. The CDR3 runs 15 residues. Germline CDR1 SGDLS, CDR2 YYNGEE. The CDR3 protein is CASSVDPGEADTQYF. The CDR3 nucleotides are TGTGCCAGCAGCGTAGATCCGGGGGAGGCAGATACGCAGTATTTT. The variable domain in full, completed from reference TRBV9 and TRBJ2-3, reads DSGVTQTPKHLITATGQRVTLRCSPRSGDLSVYWYQQSLDQGLQFLIQYYNGEERAKGNILERFSAQQFPDLHSELNLSSLELGDSALYFCASSVDPGEADTQYFGPGTRLTVL.

This clonotype was seen many times. The chain has TRBV12-3 or TRBV12-4 and TRBJ1-2; 7 nucleotides match TRBD1. The V and J ends lost 6 bases and 4 bases, in that order; junction bases with no gene match: 5. CDR3 length equals 13 residues. CDR3: CASSPDRSYGYTF. CDR3 sequence (DNA): TGTGCCAGCAGCCCGGACAGGTCCTATGGCTACACCTTC.

This chain joins TRBV14 and TRBJ1-4; D is unresolved. There are 16 residues in the CDR3. Germline CDR1 is SGHDN and CDR2 is FVKESK. The germline V and J ends were trimmed by 0 bases and 3 bases, with 11 bases remaining between them. Written as DNA, the CDR3 is TGTGCCAGCAGCCAAGAAAGAAGAATATCTAATGAAAAACTGTTTTTT. Residues: CASSQERRISNEKLFF.

V usage is TRBV5-1 and J usage is TRBJ2-5, with D possibly called TRBD1 or TRBD2 (5 bases each). CDR1 is SGHRS and CDR2 is YFSETQ in the germline V gene. The V gene lost 5 bases and the J gene lost 5 bases, with 25 bases spanning the gap. The CDR3 is 17 amino acids. CDR3 nucleotide sequence: TGCGCCAGCAGTATTCCCCCTCCGGGACGAATTTGGGAGACCCAGTACTTC. This encodes CASSIPPPGRIWETQYF.

The chain has TRBV12-5 and TRBJ2-1, with a weak D call TRBD1 (5 bases). The CDR3 runs to 12 residues. Per the germline V gene, CDR1 is LGHNT and CDR2 is FRNRAP. V lost 1 base and J 7 bases, leaving 5 bases between the germline ends. In DNA form, the CDR3 reads TGTGCTAGTGGTTTGGAGGGGAATGAGCAGTTCTTC. Its protein product is CASGLEGNEQFF.

This rearrangement joins TRBV6-1 to TRBJ1-1, with 10 bases that match TRBD1. This CDR3 spans 14 amino acids. V shed 6 bases, J shed 11 bases, and the junction held 12 bases outside the gene matches. CDR1 and CDR2 (germline): MNHNS, SASEGT. The CDR3 region is CASRPGQGKLMAFF. DNA for the CDR3: TGTGCCAGCAGGCCGGGACAGGGGAAACTTATGGCTTTCTTT.

The J gene is TRBJ1-4, the V gene TRBV28; D perhaps matches TRBD1 (5 bases). Germline CDR1 and CDR2: MDHEN and SYDVKM. V lost 3 bases, J lost 8 bases, and 16 bases lay in between. The CDR3 consists of 15 residues. The CDR3 nucleotides read TGTGCCAGCAGTTTCTCCGGGGGGGAAGGGGAAAAACTGTTTTTT. Translated: CASSFSGGEGEKLFF.

The DNA for the CDR3 is TGTGCCAGCAGCCAGGCAGGGGAGGGGGTCTCGGAAGCTTTCTTT. It yields the protein CASSQAGEGVSEAFF. The chain joins TRBV7-2 to TRBJ1-1; TRBD1 might be the D (6 bases). CDR3 length: 15 residues. The germline CDR1 and CDR2 sequences are SGHTA and FQGNSA. Between the trimmed V and J ends, which lost 5 bases and 8 bases, there was a span of 21 bases.

The J gene is TRBJ2-2, the V gene TRBV4-1, with no clear D. The CDR3 loop spans 14 amino acids. Germline lookup yields CDR1 MGHRA and CDR2 YSYEKL. Trimming took off 4 bases at V and 7 bases at J, with 13 bases between the two ends. The CDR3 loop is CASSRERTNGELFF. Here the CDR3 DNA reads TGCGCCAGCAGCCGCGAACGGACGAACGGGGAGCTGTTTTTT.

The genes are TRBV5-4 and TRBJ2-3, with TRBD1 matching 7 bases. The CDR3 length is 15 residues. Losses at the gene ends were 4 bases for V and 1 base for J; bases not matched to a gene: 6. CDR1 and CDR2 (germline): SGHNT, YYREEE (reference sequence). The CDR3 DNA follows: TGTGCCAGCAGCAGTTACAGGGGTCGCACAGATACGCAGTATTTT. Translation gives CASSSYRGRTDTQYF.

There are many counts of this clonotype. The rearrangement uses TRBV12-3 or TRBV12-4 and TRBJ2-1; possible D gene TRBD2, 5 bases. Trimming took 3 bases from V and 8 from J, leaving 5 bases between them. This CDR3 is built from 11 residues. Written as DNA, the CDR3 is TGTGCCAGCAGTTTGAGGGATGAGCAGTTCTTC. This translates into CASSLRDEQFF.